The 20 T cell receptor beta chains presented below share a single source sample, sequenced in a study of T cell repertoires in cytomegalovirus infection. In TCRdb, the reads were re-called with MiXCR into one record per CDR3 protein. The table lists over 450,000 distinct CDR3 sequences, around 10% of them singletons. Sequencing used PBMCs. The receptors were gathered from a human donor in good health (CMV status not recorded). Some clones in this sample may be carry-over from other donors' samples.

This clonotype was detected many times. V gene TRBV18 combines with J gene TRBJ1-5; possible D gene TRBD1, 5 bases. The V gene lost 1 base and the J gene lost 11 bases, with 15 bases spanning the gap. Germline V lookup: CDR1 KGHSH, CDR2 LQKENI. The CDR3 has 14 amino acids. In DNA form, the CDR3 reads TGTGCCAGCTCACCACGGGTAGGGGAGGGGACCCAGCATTTT. This encodes CASSPRVGEGTQHF.

This clonotype was recorded many times. The chain carries TRBV7-9 and TRBJ2-2; tentative D call: TRBD2 (6 bases). The CDR3 has 17 residues. Trimming left V 0 bases short and J 6 bases short, with 17 bases between. Germline CDR1 is SEHNR and CDR2 is FQNEAQ (reference sequence). Here the CDR3 reads CASSLARGRKSAGELFF. Here the CDR3 DNA reads TGTGCCAGCAGCTTAGCGCGGGGCAGAAAAAGCGCCGGGGAGCTGTTTTTT.

The chain links TRBV20-1 to TRBJ2-5, with 7 positions matching TRBD2. CDR1 is DFQATT and CDR2 is SNEGSKA in the germline V gene (reference sequence). CDR3 length equals 14 residues. The V and J ends lost 3 bases and 4 bases, in that order; junction bases with no gene match: 8. CDR3 sequence reads: CSASINGGTETQYF. CDR3 nucleotide sequence: TGCAGTGCTAGCATAAACGGGGGGACAGAGACCCAGTACTTC.

This clonotype was recorded many times. The V gene is TRBV28, the J gene TRBJ1-5; D ambiguous. Looked up from germline, CDR1 is MDHEN and CDR2 is SYDVKM. This CDR3 has 12 amino acids. The V end was cut by 8 bases, the J end by 2 bases, with 7 bases between. This CDR3 is CASRKGNQPQHF. CDR3 nucleotide sequence: TGTGCCAGCCGGAAAGGCAATCAGCCCCAGCATTTT.

This clonotype was observed many times. The chain joins TRBV7-3 to TRBJ2-1, with 13 bases that match TRBD2. Germline V gene sequence: CDR1 SGHTA, CDR2 FQGTGA. This CDR3 is built from 16 residues. The V segment lost 3 bases and the J segment 4 bases; nucleotides outside the gene matches: 3. The chain's CDR3 is CASSFRTSGSYNEQFF. The CDR3 nucleotides read TGTGCCAGCAGCTTCCGGACTAGCGGGAGTTACAATGAGCAGTTCTTC.

This clonotype was counted at least ten times. The V and J genes are TRBV11-2 and TRBJ1-1; tentatively, D is TRBD1 (5 bases). With 3 bases removed from V and 2 bases from J, the gap between germline ends came to 10 bases. Germline values: CDR1 SGHAT, CDR2 FQNNGV. This CDR3 comprises 14 residues. As DNA, the CDR3 is TGTGCCAGCAGCTTTCAGGGTATCAACACTGAAGCTTTCTTT. Translated: CASSFQGINTEAFF.

This clonotype has a count of ten or more. The V call is TRBV20-1, the J call TRBJ2-5; D unresolved. Trimming cost V 3 bases and J 5 bases, with 10 bases left between them. The CDR3 is 12 amino acids. The germline CDR1 and CDR2 sequences are DFQATT and SNEGSKA (reference sequence). CDR3 loop: CSASSLGETQYF. The CDR3 DNA is TGCAGTGCTAGTTCGTTGGGGGAGACCCAGTACTTC.

The V call is TRBV14, the J call TRBJ1-6, with unresolved D. Trimming pared 0 bases from V and 4 bases from J, leaving 7 bases between. CDR1 is SGHDN, CDR2 FVKESK, per germline. The CDR3 consists of 15 residues. CDR3 sequence (DNA): TGTGCCAGCAGCCAAGATGGGAATTATAATTCACCCCTCCACTTT. Encoded protein: CASSQDGNYNSPLHF.

Concerning this clonotype: This may be a read error, as it is one base from a much larger clone. The gene calls are TRBV11-2 and TRBJ1-4; 7 nucleotides align to TRBD1. Trimming at V came to 3 bases and at J to 6 bases, leaving 7 bases not matched to a gene. The CDR3 loop spans 15 amino acids. Germline V gene sequence: CDR1 SGHAT, CDR2 FQNNGV. This CDR3 reads CASSFGTAIDEKLFF. In DNA, the CDR3 is TGTGCCAGCAGCTTCGGGACAGCGATCGATGAAAAACTGTTTTTT.

This clonotype was found many times. This chain uses TRBV28 with TRBJ2-1; 14 bases match TRBD2. The CDR3 is 19 amino acids. Unmatched junction bases numbered 17, after V lost 5 bases and J lost 8 bases. Germline V gives CDR1 MDHEN, CDR2 SYDVKM. The CDR3 loop reads CASSPAGLAGVGLSDEQFF. The CDR3 DNA reads TGTGCCAGCAGTCCGGCGGGACTAGCGGGAGTTGGGTTATCCGATGAGCAGTTCTTC.

The table lists this clonotype with many counts. The CDR3 DNA reads TGTGCCACCAGCAGACACCGCGACAGGCAAGAGACCCAGTACTTC. Translated: CATSRHRDRQETQYF. J is TRBJ2-5 and V is TRBV15; D might be TRBD1 (6 bases). CDR1 and CDR2 from the germline V gene are LNHNV and YYDKDF (reference sequence). The V and J ends lost 2 bases and 2 bases respectively, with 12 bases between them. The CDR3 runs 15 residues.

This clonotype was found a few times. V usage is TRBV4-2 and J usage is TRBJ1-1; no definite D call. The CDR3 consists of 14 residues. V dropped 0 bases and J dropped 4 bases, with 9 bases sitting between them. Germline-derived CDR1 and CDR2 are LGHNA and YNFKEQ. CDR3 coding DNA: TGTGCCAGCAGCCAAGATGGCCCTGCCACTGAAGCTTTCTTT. This encodes CASSQDGPATEAFF.

This clonotype was recorded at least ten times. The CDR3 DNA reads as TGTGCCAGCGGAACAGGGGCGCTGGACGAGACCCAGTACTTC. It yields the protein CASGTGALDETQYF. The rearrangement links TRBV9 to TRBJ2-5; TRBD1 matches 7 bases. Germline assignment: CDR1 SGDLS and CDR2 YYNGEE. With 7 bases clipped from V and 5 bases from J, the junction kept 11 bases outside the gene matches. CDR3 length: 14 residues.

This clonotype was counted ten times or more. This chain connects TRBV12-5 to TRBJ2-1; D gene uncertain. CDR1 and CDR2 (germline): LGHNT, FRNRAP. CDR3 size: 12 residues. Trimming stripped 5 bases from V and 8 bases from J, with 10 bases between. Written as DNA, the CDR3 is TGTGCTAGTGGTGCGGCAGGCGATGAGCAGTTCTTC. This codes for CASGAAGDEQFF.

This clonotype was picked up many times. The chain has TRBV20-1 and TRBJ2-7, with 8 bases fitting TRBD2. The CDR3 length is 14 residues. The V and J ends lost 5 bases and 6 bases, in that order; junction bases with no gene match: 12. The germline CDR1 and CDR2 sequences are DFQATT and SNEGSKA (reference sequence). The CDR3 loop is CSAGRREASGEQYF. The CDR3 DNA follows: TGCAGTGCTGGGCGGCGGGAGGCCTCCGGCGAGCAGTACTTC.

This clonotype was counted between two and nine times. The V call is TRBV20-1, the J call TRBJ2-5; 9 nucleotides align to TRBD1. The V gene's germline CDR1 is DFQATT and CDR2 SNEGSKA (reference sequence). Trimming cost V 0 bases and J 4 bases; bases outside gene matches: 9. The CDR3 has 16 amino acids. The CDR3 sequence: CSARDPFGQGRETQYF. The CDR3 coding sequence is TGCAGTGCTAGAGATCCGTTCGGACAGGGGAGAGAGACCCAGTACTTC.

The rearrangement links TRBV20-1 to TRBJ1-6; D gene ambiguous. The CDR3 contains 14 residues. The germline V gene has CDR1 DFQATT and CDR2 SNEGSKA (reference sequence). V dropped 6 bases and J dropped 5 bases, with 14 bases sitting between them. Here the CDR3 reads CSAQVPGNNSPLHF. The CDR3 DNA reads as TGCAGTGCGCAGGTTCCGGGGAATAATTCACCCCTCCACTTT.

This clonotype has at least ten counts. The chain carries TRBV10-2 and TRBJ2-3, with a weak D call TRBD1 (7 bases). CDR1 is WSHSY and CDR2 is SAAADI in the germline V gene. CDR3 size: 14 residues. The V and J ends lost 2 bases and 5 bases respectively, with 11 bases between them. The CDR3 sequence: CASSEQGGGDTQYF. As DNA, the CDR3 is TGCGCCAGCAGTGAGCAGGGGGGCGGAGATACGCAGTATTTT.

This clonotype was recorded at least ten times. The chain links TRBV7-9 to TRBJ2-3; the D call may be TRBD1 or TRBD2 (5 bases each). Trimming removed 1 base from V and 3 bases from J, with 11 bases in between. CDR3 length: 15 residues. Germline-derived CDR1 and CDR2 are SEHNR and FQNEAQ (reference sequence). The CDR3 protein is CASSLDAGSTDTQYF. CDR3 coding DNA: TGTGCCAGCAGCTTAGACGCAGGGAGTACAGATACGCAGTATTTT.

This clonotype was seen repeatedly, ten times or more. The rearrangement joins TRBV7-9 to TRBJ1-1; D remains ambiguous. V was clipped by 1 base and J by 7 bases, with 10 bases between them. Germline values: CDR1 SEHNR, CDR2 FQNEAQ (reference sequence). This CDR3 has 13 residues. The CDR3 sequence: CASSLGGTGEAFF. In DNA, the CDR3 is TGTGCCAGCAGCTTAGGAGGCACGGGTGAAGCTTTCTTT.